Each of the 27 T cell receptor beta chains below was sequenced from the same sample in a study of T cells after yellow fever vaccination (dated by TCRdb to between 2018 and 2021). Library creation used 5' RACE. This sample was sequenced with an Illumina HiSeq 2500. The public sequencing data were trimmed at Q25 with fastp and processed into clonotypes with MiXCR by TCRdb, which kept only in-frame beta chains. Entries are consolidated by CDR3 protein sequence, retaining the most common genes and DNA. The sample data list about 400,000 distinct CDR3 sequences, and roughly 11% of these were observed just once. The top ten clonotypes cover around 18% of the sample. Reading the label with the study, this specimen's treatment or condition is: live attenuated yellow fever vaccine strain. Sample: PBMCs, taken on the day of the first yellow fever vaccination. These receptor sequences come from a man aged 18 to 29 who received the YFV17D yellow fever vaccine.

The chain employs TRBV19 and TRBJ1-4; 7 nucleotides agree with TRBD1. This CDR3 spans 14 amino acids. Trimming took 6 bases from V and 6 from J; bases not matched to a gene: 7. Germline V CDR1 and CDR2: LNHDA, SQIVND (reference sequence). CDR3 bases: TGTGCCAGTAGCCCCCGGGACAGCTATGAAAAACTGTTTTTT. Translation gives CASSPRDSYEKLFF.

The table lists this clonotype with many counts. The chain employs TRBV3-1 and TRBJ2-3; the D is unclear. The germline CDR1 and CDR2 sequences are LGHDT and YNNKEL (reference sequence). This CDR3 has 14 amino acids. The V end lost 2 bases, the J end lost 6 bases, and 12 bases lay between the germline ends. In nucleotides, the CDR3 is TGTGCCAGCAGCCAAAGTTATGGTGGGGATACGCAGTATTTT. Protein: CASSQSYGGDTQYF.

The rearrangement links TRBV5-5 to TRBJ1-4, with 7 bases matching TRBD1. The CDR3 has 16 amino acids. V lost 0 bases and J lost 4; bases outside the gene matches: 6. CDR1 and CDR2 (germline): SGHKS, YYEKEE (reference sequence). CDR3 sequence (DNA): TGTGCCAGCAGCTTGGCCCCCGGGACAGTTAATGAAAAACTGTTTTTT. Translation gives CASSLAPGTVNEKLFF.

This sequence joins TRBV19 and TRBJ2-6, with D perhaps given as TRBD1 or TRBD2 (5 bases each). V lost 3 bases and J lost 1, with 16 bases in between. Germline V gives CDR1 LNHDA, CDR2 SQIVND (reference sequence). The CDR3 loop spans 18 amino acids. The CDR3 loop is CASSITPGRGSGANVLTF. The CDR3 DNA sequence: TGTGCCAGTAGTATTACCCCAGGGAGAGGTTCTGGGGCCAACGTCCTGACTTTC.

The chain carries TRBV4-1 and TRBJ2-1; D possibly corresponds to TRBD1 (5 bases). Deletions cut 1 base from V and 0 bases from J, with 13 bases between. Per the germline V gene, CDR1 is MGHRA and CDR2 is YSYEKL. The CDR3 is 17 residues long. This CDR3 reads CASSQGKGLISYNEQFF. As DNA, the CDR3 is TGCGCCAGCAGCCAAGGGAAGGGGCTCATCTCCTACAATGAGCAGTTCTTC.

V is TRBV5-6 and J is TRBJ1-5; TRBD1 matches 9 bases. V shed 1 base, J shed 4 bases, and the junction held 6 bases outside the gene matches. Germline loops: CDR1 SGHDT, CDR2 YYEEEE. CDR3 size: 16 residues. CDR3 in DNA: TGTGCCAGCAGCTTGAAGACAGGGGGTGGTAATCAGCCCCAGCATTTT. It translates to CASSLKTGGGNQPQHF.

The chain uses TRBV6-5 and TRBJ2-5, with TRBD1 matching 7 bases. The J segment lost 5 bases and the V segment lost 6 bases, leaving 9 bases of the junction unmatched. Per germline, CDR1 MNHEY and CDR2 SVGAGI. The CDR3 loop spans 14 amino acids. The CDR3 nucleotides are TGTGCCAGCAGATTACAGGGGACAGTGGAGACCCAGTACTTC. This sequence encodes CASRLQGTVETQYF.

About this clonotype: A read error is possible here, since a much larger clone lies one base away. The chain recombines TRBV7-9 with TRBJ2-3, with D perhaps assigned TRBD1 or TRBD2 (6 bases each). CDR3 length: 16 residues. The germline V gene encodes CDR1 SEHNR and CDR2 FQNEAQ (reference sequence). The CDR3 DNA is TGTGCCAGCAACCCCGGGGACGGGGGCCGGGCAGATTCGCAGTATTTT. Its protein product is CASNPGDGGRADSQYF.

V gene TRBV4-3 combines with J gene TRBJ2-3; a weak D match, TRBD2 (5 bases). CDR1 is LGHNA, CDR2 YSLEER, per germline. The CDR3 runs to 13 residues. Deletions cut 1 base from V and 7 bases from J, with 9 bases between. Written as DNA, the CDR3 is TGCGCCAGCAGCCAAGCCCTAGCAAATACGCAGTATTTT. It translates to CASSQALANTQYF.

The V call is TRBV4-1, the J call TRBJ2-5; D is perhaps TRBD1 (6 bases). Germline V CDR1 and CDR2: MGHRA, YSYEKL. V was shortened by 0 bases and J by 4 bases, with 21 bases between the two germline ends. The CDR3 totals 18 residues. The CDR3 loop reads CASSQDPQGRGVRETQYF. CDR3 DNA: TGCGCCAGCAGCCAAGACCCCCAGGGCAGGGGCGTACGAGAGACCCAGTACTTC.

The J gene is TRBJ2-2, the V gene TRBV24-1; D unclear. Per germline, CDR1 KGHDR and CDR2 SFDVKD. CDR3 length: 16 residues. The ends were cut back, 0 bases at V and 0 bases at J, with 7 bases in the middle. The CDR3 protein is CATSDLGFANTGELFF. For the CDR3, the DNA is TGTGCCACCAGTGATTTGGGTTTTGCGAACACCGGGGAGCTGTTTTTT.

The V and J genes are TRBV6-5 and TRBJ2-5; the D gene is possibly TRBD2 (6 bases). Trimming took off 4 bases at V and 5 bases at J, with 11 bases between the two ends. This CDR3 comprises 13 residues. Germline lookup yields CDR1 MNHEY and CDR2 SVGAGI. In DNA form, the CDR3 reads TGTGCCAGCAGTTGGGGGGTGCCGGAGACCCAGTACTTC. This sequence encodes CASSWGVPETQYF.

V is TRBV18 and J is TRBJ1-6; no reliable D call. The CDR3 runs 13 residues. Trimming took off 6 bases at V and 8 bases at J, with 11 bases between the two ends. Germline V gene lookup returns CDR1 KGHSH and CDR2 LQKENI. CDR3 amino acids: CASSRAVDSPLHF. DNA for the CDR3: TGTGCCAGCTCCCGGGCCGTAGATTCACCCCTCCACTTT.

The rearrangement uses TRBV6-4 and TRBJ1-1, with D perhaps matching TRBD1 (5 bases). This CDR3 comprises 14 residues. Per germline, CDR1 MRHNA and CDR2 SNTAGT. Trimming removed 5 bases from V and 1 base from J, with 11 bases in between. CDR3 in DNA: TGTGCCAGCAGTAAGGTGGGGGGGAACACTGAAGCTTTCTTT. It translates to CASSKVGGNTEAFF.

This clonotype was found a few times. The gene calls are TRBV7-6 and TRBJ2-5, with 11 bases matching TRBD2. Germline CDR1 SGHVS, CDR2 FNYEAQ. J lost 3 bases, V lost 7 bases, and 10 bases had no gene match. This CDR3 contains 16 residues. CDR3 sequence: CASIQPTSGGKETQYF. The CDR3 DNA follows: TGTGCCAGCATCCAGCCTACTAGCGGGGGCAAAGAGACCCAGTACTTC.

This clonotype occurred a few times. CDR3 residues: CSVGGGNQPQHF. The CDR3 region has the DNA TGCAGTGTAGGGGGTGGTAATCAGCCCCAGCATTTT. The V and J genes are TRBV20-1 and TRBJ1-5; tentatively, D is TRBD1 (6 bases). The V gene lost 7 bases and the J gene lost 4 bases, with 11 bases spanning the gap. The length of the CDR3 is 12 residues. The V gene's germline CDR1 is DFQATT and CDR2 SNEGSKA (reference sequence).

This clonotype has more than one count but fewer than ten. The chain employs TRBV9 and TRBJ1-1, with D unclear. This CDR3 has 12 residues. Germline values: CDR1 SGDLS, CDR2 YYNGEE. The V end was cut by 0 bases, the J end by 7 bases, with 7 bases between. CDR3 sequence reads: CASSVGQDEAFF. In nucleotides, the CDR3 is TGTGCCAGCAGCGTAGGTCAGGATGAAGCTTTCTTT.

The CDR3 here is CSAREDRYTEAFF. Here the CDR3 DNA reads TGCAGTGCTAGAGAGGACCGCTACACTGAAGCTTTCTTT. The chain has TRBV20-1 and TRBJ1-1; D gene unclear. This CDR3 has 13 amino acids. The germline V and J ends were trimmed by 0 bases and 3 bases, with 8 bases remaining between them. Germline V gene data show CDR1 as DFQATT and CDR2 as SNEGSKA (reference sequence).

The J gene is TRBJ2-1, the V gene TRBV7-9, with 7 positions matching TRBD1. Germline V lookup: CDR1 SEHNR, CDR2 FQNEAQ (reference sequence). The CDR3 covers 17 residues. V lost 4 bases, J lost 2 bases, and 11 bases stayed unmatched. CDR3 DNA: TGTGCCAGCAGCTCAAGGAGCGACAGGGCCACCTACAATGAGCAGTTCTTC. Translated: CASSSRSDRATYNEQFF.

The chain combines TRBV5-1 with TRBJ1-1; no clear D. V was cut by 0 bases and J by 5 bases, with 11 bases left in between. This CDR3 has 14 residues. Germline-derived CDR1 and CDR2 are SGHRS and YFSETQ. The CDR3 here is CASSLAGSDTEAFF. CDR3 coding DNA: TGCGCCAGCAGCTTGGCAGGTTCGGATACTGAAGCTTTCTTT.

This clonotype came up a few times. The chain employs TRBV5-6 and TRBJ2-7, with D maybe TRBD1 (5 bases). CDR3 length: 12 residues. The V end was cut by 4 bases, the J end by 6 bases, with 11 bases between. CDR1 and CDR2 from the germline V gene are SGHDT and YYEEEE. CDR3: CASSRRASEQYV. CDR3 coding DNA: TGTGCCAGCAGCCGCAGGGCCAGCGAGCAGTACGTC.

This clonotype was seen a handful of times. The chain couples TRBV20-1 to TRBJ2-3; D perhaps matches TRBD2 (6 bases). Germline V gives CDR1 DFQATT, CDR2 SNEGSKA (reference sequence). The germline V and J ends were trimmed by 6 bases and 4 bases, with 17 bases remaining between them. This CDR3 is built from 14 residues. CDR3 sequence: CSAERGGGPDTQYF. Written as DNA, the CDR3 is TGCAGTGCGGAAAGGGGAGGAGGGCCAGATACGCAGTATTTT.

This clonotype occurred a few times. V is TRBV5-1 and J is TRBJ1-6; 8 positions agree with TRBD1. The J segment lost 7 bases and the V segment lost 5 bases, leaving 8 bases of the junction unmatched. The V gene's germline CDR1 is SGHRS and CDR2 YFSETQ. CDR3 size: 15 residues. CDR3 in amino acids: CASRLTGGINSPLHF. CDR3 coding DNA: TGCGCCAGCAGACTTACAGGGGGGATAAATTCACCCCTCCACTTT.

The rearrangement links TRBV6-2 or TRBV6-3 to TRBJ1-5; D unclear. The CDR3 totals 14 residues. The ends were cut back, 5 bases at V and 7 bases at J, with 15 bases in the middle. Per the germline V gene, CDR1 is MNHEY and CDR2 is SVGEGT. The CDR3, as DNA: TGTGCCAGCAGTACCCGGGGTGTTCTACAGCCCCAGCATTTT. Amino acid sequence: CASSTRGVLQPQHF.

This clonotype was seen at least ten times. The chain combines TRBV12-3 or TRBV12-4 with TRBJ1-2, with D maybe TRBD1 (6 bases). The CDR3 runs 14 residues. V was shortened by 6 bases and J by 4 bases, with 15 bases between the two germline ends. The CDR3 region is CASSLQGALYGYTF. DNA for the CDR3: TGTGCCAGCAGCCTACAGGGAGCTCTCTATGGCTACACCTTC.

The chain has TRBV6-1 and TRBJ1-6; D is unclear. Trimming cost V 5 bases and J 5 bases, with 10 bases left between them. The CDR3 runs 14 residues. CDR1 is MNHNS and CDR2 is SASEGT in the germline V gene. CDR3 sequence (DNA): TGTGCCAGCAGTCCGTTTCCTAATAATTCACCCCTCCACTTT. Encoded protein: CASSPFPNNSPLHF.

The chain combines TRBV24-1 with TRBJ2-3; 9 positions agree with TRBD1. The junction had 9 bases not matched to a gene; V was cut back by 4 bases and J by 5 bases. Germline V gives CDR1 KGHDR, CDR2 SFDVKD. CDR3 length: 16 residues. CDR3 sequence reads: CATSDTGTGSIDTQYF. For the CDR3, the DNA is TGTGCCACCAGTGACACCGGGACAGGGTCAATAGATACGCAGTATTTT.